The 21 T cell receptor beta chains reported below all come from one sample, sequenced in a study of blood T cell repertoires in COVID-19. Only in-frame clones appear in the TCRdb table, and some are missing; sequencing was by immunoSEQ multiplex PCR. Found here are roughly 120,000 clones, 83% of them singletons; the top ten hold 2% to 2.5%. Material for sequencing was peripheral blood. The receptor source for this set is a man aged 25 to 45 with acute or convalescent COVID-19.

V and J are TRBV6-4 and TRBJ1-5; 9 nucleotides line up with TRBD1. The CDR3 runs to 19 residues. CDR1 and CDR2 (germline): MRHNA, SNTAGT. With 1 base clipped from V and 0 bases from J, the junction kept 10 bases outside the gene matches. CDR3 bases: TGTGCCAGCAGTGACTTCCGGGACAGGGAAGTTTATAGCAATCAGCCCCAGCATTTT. Translated, it gives CASSDFRDREVYSNQPQHF.

This clone was picked up one time. The chain has TRBV3-1 (or the pseudogene TRBV3-2) and TRBJ2-1; 7 bases are a match to TRBD2. CDR1 is LGHDT, CDR2 YNNKEL, per germline (reference sequence). The V segment lost 6 bases and the J segment 7 bases; nucleotides outside the gene matches: 12. The CDR3 is 15 residues long. DNA of the CDR3: TGTGCCAGCAGTCCTTCGGGGGGAGGGTTTAATGAGCAGTTCTTC. Translating it yields CASSPSGGGFNEQFF.

The V call is TRBV5-1, the J call TRBJ1-2; 8 bases align to TRBD1. The germline V gene encodes CDR1 SGHRS and CDR2 YFSETQ. V lost 3 bases, J lost 6 bases, and 10 bases stayed unmatched. CDR3 length: 15 amino acids. This CDR3 is CASSWGQAAHNGYTF. The CDR3 coding sequence is TGCGCCAGCAGCTGGGGACAGGCCGCACACAATGGCTACACCTTC. The full variable domain, rest sourced from reference TRBV5-1 and TRBJ1-2, is KAGVTQTPRYLIKTRGQQVTLSCSPISGHRSVSWYQQTPGQGLQFLFEYFSETQRNKGNFPGRFSGRQFSNSRSEMNVSTLELGDSALYLCASSWGQAAHNGYTFGSGTRLTVV.

This clone was recorded once. The V call is TRBV7-9, the J call TRBJ2-5, with 7 positions matching TRBD2. CDR1 and CDR2 from the germline V gene are SEHNR and FQNEAQ (reference sequence). This CDR3 comprises 15 residues. The ends lost 10 bases at V and 2 bases at J; junction bases unmatched: 13. The CDR3 DNA follows: TGTGCCACCGAGCCCCCCGGGAGGTCTCAAGAGACCCAGTACTTC. Translation gives CATEPPGRSQETQYF.

The V call is TRBV11-1, the J call TRBJ2-5, with no clear D. CDR1 is SGHAT, CDR2 FQDESV, per germline (reference sequence). The CDR3 has 14 amino acids. Between the trimmed V and J ends, which lost 3 bases and 5 bases, there was a span of 13 bases. The CDR3 DNA is TGTGCCAGCAGCTTGAGCGTTGATCAGGAGACCCAGTACTTC. Its translation: CASSLSVDQETQYF.

The chain employs TRBV10-3 and TRBJ2-5; 7 bases are shared with TRBD2. Trimming cost V 0 bases and J 6 bases; bases outside gene matches: 7. The length of the CDR3 is 15 residues. Germline V CDR1 and CDR2: ENHRY, SYGVKD. The CDR3 is CAISESYGGLKTQYF. CDR3 sequence (DNA): TGTGCCATCAGTGAGTCGTACGGGGGGTTGAAGACCCAGTACTTC.

This chain connects TRBV6-5 to TRBJ1-2; D is perhaps TRBD1 (5 bases). Germline assignment: CDR1 MNHEY and CDR2 SVGAGI. The CDR3 totals 14 residues. Trimming removed 2 bases at V and 3 bases at J, with 10 bases between. This chain's CDR3 is CASSYGAGHYGYTF. For the CDR3, the DNA is TGTGCCAGCAGTTACGGGGCAGGGCACTATGGCTACACCTTC.

The rearrangement links TRBV18 to TRBJ1-2, with a weak D call TRBD1 (5 bases). CDR1 and CDR2 from the germline V gene are KGHSH and LQKENI. Trimming shortened V by 3 bases and J by 4 bases, and 6 bases separated the two germline ends. This CDR3 comprises 12 residues. This chain's CDR3 is CASSPGGYGYTF. The DNA of the CDR3 is TGTGCCAGCTCACCGGGGGGCTATGGCTACACCTTC. Full variable domain (rest looked up from reference TRBV18 and TRBJ1-2): NAGVMQNPRHLVRRRGQEARLRCSPMKGHSHVYWYRQLPEEGLKFMVYLQKENIIDESGMPKERFSAEFPKEGPSILRIQQVVRGDSAAYFCASSPGGYGYTFGSGTRLTVV.

This clone was recorded only once. The chain uses TRBV19 and TRBJ1-2, with TRBD1 matching over 8 bases. Per the germline V gene, CDR1 is LNHDA and CDR2 is SQIVND (reference sequence). With 9 bases clipped from V and 5 bases from J, the junction kept 8 bases outside the gene matches. The CDR3 is 13 residues long. The CDR3: CASTRGQAYGYTF. The DNA of the CDR3 is TGTGCCAGCACGAGGGGACAGGCGTATGGCTACACCTTC. The full variable domain, with the rest looked up from reference TRBV19 and TRBJ1-2, is DGGITQSPKYLFRKEGQNVTLSCEQNLNHDAMYWYRQDPGQGLRLIYYSQIVNDFQKGDIAEGYSVSREKKESFPLTVTSAQKNPTAFYLCASTRGQAYGYTFGSGTRLTVV.

V usage is TRBV19 and J usage is TRBJ1-5; D not certain. Between the trimmed V and J ends, which lost 5 bases and 3 bases, there was a span of 17 bases. This CDR3 is built from 16 residues. Germline V CDR1 and CDR2: LNHDA, SQIVND (reference sequence). The CDR3 loop reads CASSVLRKLTNQPQHF. In nucleotides, the CDR3 is TGTGCCAGTAGTGTTCTCAGGAAGTTGACCAATCAGCCCCAGCATTTT.

The CDR3 here is CASSLTSGGNTGELFF. For the CDR3, the DNA is TGTGCCAGCAGCTTAACTAGCGGGGGGAACACCGGGGAGCTGTTTTTT. The chain links TRBV7-3 to TRBJ2-2, with 9 bases identical to TRBD2. This CDR3 is 16 amino acids long. CDR1 and CDR2 (germline): SGHTA, FQGTGA. Trimming cost V 0 bases and J 1 base; bases outside gene matches: 0.

The rearrangement uses TRBV5-1 and TRBJ2-3; 7 bases map to TRBD2. The CDR3 covers 15 residues. V dropped 2 bases and J dropped 3; count of bases not matched to a gene: 6. Per germline, CDR1 SGHRS and CDR2 YFSETQ. CDR3 sequence (DNA): TGCGCCAGCAGCTTCAGGACTAGTCAAACAGATACGCAGTATTTT. Its translation: CASSFRTSQTDTQYF.

This rearrangement joins TRBV5-1 to TRBJ2-5; 9 positions match TRBD2. V was clipped by 2 bases and J by 1 base; unmatched bases: 3. This CDR3 contains 15 residues. Per germline, CDR1 SGHRS and CDR2 YFSETQ. CDR3 in DNA: TGCGCCAGCAGCTTTAGCGGGGGAACCCAAGAGACCCAGTACTTC. Translation: CASSFSGGTQETQYF.

The CDR3 nucleotides read TGTGCCACCAGCGAAGACGTGGGAGGGGGTTACAATGAGCAGTTCTTC. It encodes CATSEDVGGGYNEQFF. This chain links TRBV15 with TRBJ2-1; a weak D match, TRBD2 (7 bases). Trimming took off 5 bases at V and 4 bases at J, with 18 bases between the two ends. The CDR3 is 16 amino acids. The germline CDR1 and CDR2 sequences are LNHNV and YYDKDF (reference sequence). Drawing the rest from reference TRBV15 and TRBJ2-1, the complete variable domain is DAMVIQNPRYQVTQFGKPVTLSCSQTLNHNVMYWYQQKSSQAPKLLFHYYDKDFNNEADTPDNFQSRRPNTSFCFLDIRSPGLGDTAMYLCATSEDVGGGYNEQFFGPGTRLTVL.

The V call is TRBV30, the J call TRBJ1-2, with 9 bases identical to TRBD1. The CDR3 has 12 amino acids. J lost 7 bases, V lost 2 bases, and 2 bases had no gene match. Looked up from germline, CDR1 is GTSNPN and CDR2 is SVGIG (reference sequence). Here the CDR3 reads CAWSTGGSGYTF. In DNA, the CDR3 is TGTGCCTGGAGTACAGGGGGCAGTGGCTACACCTTC.

V and J are TRBV29-1 and TRBJ2-3, with D possibly being TRBD2 (5 bases). V lost 0 bases and J lost 2, with 12 bases in between. This CDR3 comprises 15 residues. Germline V gene lookup returns CDR1 SQVTM and CDR2 ANQGSEA. In DNA form, the CDR3 reads TGCAGCGTTGAAGATAGTCCGGGATCCACAGATACGCAGTATTTT. This translates into CSVEDSPGSTDTQYF.

The chain carries TRBV3-1 (or the pseudogene TRBV3-2) and TRBJ2-6, with D perhaps matching TRBD2 (5 bases). Deletions cut 5 bases from V and 5 bases from J, with 13 bases between. Looked up from germline, CDR1 is LGHDT and CDR2 is YNNKEL (reference sequence). This CDR3 is 15 amino acids long. The CDR3 DNA is TGTGCCAGCAGCACTAGTGGGGATAGGGCCAACGTCCTGACTTTC. This codes for CASSTSGDRANVLTF.

The rearrangement links TRBV5-1 to TRBJ2-2; 10 nucleotides line up with TRBD1. Germline V gene sequence: CDR1 SGHRS, CDR2 YFSETQ. The CDR3 is made up of 14 amino acids. Trimming at V came to 5 bases and at J to 7 bases, leaving 5 bases not matched to a gene. The CDR3 sequence: CASRKRTGGGELFF. Here the CDR3 DNA reads TGCGCCAGCAGGAAGAGGACAGGGGGCGGGGAGCTGTTTTTT.

In its sample, this clone was seen once. The rearrangement joins TRBV5-1 to TRBJ2-1; D call uncertain. The CDR3 sequence is 14 residues long. V lost 4 bases and J 2 bases, leaving 10 bases between the germline ends. The germline CDR1 and CDR2 sequences are SGHRS and YFSETQ. In DNA, the CDR3 is TGCGCCAGCAGCCCTGGTGAGGCCTACAATGAGCAGTTCTTC. Translating it yields CASSPGEAYNEQFF. Supplemented by reference TRBV5-1 and TRBJ2-1, the full variable domain reads KAGVTQTPRYLIKTRGQQVTLSCSPISGHRSVSWYQQTPGQGLQFLFEYFSETQRNKGNFPGRFSGRQFSNSRSEMNVSTLELGDSALYLCASSPGEAYNEQFFGPGTRLTVL.

The chain uses TRBV12-3 or TRBV12-4 and TRBJ2-2, with D tentatively TRBD1 (5 bases). The CDR3 contains 13 residues. Deletions cut 5 bases from V and 6 bases from J, with 10 bases between. CDR3 nucleotides: TGTGCCAGCAGTCCTCTAGGGGCCGGGGAGCTGTTTTTT. It translates to CASSPLGAGELFF.

The rearrangement uses TRBV5-4 and TRBJ2-3, with 10 bases matching TRBD2. After removal of 5 bases from V and 5 bases from J, the junction contained 8 bases not matched to a gene. Germline V gene data show CDR1 as SGHNT and CDR2 as YYREEE (reference sequence). This CDR3 has 15 amino acids. The DNA of the CDR3 is TGTGCCAGCAGTACTCTAGCGGGAGCGGGAGATACGCAGTATTTT. It specifies CASSTLAGAGDTQYF.